One and the same sample provided the 8 T cell receptor beta chains below, sequenced in a study of shared clonotypes between healthy human individuals. Libraries were prepared by immunoSEQ multiplex PCR; TCRdb keeps only in-frame clonotypes and omits some of them. Seen here are about 480,000 clones, 60% to 80% observed once, and the top ten hold around 13%. The specimen was PBMCs. These receptors came from a woman between 40 and 50 years old in good health. Some clones in this sample may be carry-over from other donors' samples.

V usage is TRBV5-4 and J usage is TRBJ2-7; the match to TRBD2 covers 13 bases. J lost 6 bases, V lost 4 bases, and 7 bases had no gene match. Germline V gene sequence: CDR1 SGHNT, CDR2 YYREEE (reference sequence). The CDR3 contains 15 residues. CDR3 sequence reads: CASSAGLAGAGEQYF. In DNA form, the CDR3 reads TGTGCCAGCAGCGCCGGACTAGCGGGAGCCGGCGAGCAGTACTTC.

This chain uses TRBV9 with TRBJ2-5; D is unclear. The CDR3 is 12 amino acids. Between the trimmed V and J ends, which lost 4 bases and 3 bases, there was a span of 7 bases. CDR1 and CDR2 (germline): SGDLS, YYNGEE. This chain's CDR3 is CASSQDKETQYF. The CDR3 DNA reads as TGTGCCAGCAGCCAAGATAAAGAGACCCAGTACTTC.

This chain uses TRBV7-9 with TRBJ2-7, with D possibly matching TRBD1 (6 bases). The V end was cut by 1 base, the J end by 4 bases, with 11 bases between. The CDR3 spans 14 residues. Germline V lookup: CDR1 SEHNR, CDR2 FQNEAQ (reference sequence). CDR3 DNA: TGTGCCAGCAGCTTAGGGGTAGGGGGTTACGAGCAGTACTTC. Translating it yields CASSLGVGGYEQYF.

The chain recombines TRBV7-9 with TRBJ2-7; perhaps TRBD2 as D (6 bases). This CDR3 has 12 amino acids. Trimming took 8 bases from V and 0 from J, leaving 8 bases between them. From germline, CDR1 is SEHNR and CDR2 FQNEAQ (reference sequence). For the CDR3, the DNA is TGTGCCAGCCACGGGGGCTCCTACGAGCAGTACTTC. This sequence encodes CASHGGSYEQYF.

The gene calls are TRBV6-1 and TRBJ1-1; 9 bases align to TRBD1. The J segment lost 4 bases and the V segment lost 10 bases, leaving 7 bases of the junction unmatched. Germline CDR1 and CDR2: MNHNS and SASEGT. The CDR3 has 13 residues. The CDR3 here is CATFRDRATEAFF. Written as DNA, the CDR3 is TGTGCCACCTTCCGGGACAGGGCCACTGAAGCTTTCTTT.

The rearrangement links TRBV21-1 to TRBJ2-7; the D call in the table, TRBD2, was not verified against the DNA. TRBV21-1 is a pseudogene segment. The CDR3 sequence is 15 residues long. The CDR3, as DNA: TGTGCCAGCAAACCCCGGGGAGCGGGAGGCCGCGAGCAGTACTTC. Encoded protein: CASKPRGAGGREQYF.

The CDR3 nucleotides are TGCGCCAGCAGCCAATTCGGAGAGGGGTCCTACGAGCAGTACTTC. Amino acid sequence: CASSQFGEGSYEQYF. The chain links TRBV4-3 to TRBJ2-7; either TRBD1 or TRBD2 may fit D (5 bases each). CDR1 is LGHNA and CDR2 is YSLEER in the germline V gene. CDR3 size: 15 residues. With 2 bases removed from V and 1 base from J, the gap between germline ends came to 12 bases.

V usage is TRBV6-5 and J usage is TRBJ2-1; a possible D gene is TRBD2 (5 bases). Germline lookup yields CDR1 MNHEY and CDR2 SVGAGI. The CDR3 loop spans 13 amino acids. V lost 8 bases and J lost 4, with 12 bases in between. CDR3 sequence (DNA): TGTGCCAGCCGGGGTCCCGTTTACAATGAGCAGTTCTTC. It specifies CASRGPVYNEQFF.